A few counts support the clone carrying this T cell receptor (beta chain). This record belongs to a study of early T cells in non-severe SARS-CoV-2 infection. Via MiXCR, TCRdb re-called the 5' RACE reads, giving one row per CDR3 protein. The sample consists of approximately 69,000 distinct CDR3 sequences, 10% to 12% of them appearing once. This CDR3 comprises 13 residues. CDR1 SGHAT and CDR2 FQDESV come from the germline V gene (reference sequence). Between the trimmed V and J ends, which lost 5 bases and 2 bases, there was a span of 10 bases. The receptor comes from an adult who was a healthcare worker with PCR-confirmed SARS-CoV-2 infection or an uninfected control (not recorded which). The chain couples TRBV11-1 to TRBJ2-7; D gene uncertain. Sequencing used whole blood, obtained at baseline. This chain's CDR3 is CASSLRSTYEQYF. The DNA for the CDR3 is TGTGCCAGCAGCCTTAGAAGCACCTACGAGCAGTACTTC.